This T cell receptor beta chain was obtained from a study of identical twins. This clonotype turned up a few times. The CDR3 totals 16 residues. The germline V and J ends were trimmed by 3 bases and 3 bases, with 17 bases remaining between them. Unique molecular identifiers were present on cDNA, and template switching added a universal primer site. TCRdb re-called the 5' RACE reads through MiXCR, storing one row per CDR3 protein. This sample has roughly 480,000 distinct CDR3 sequences, with 20% to 25% found just once. These sequences were also reported in another study, on T cells expressing NK-cell markers.

The clonotype originates from a woman between 18 and 30 years old in good health. The genes are TRBV12-3 or TRBV12-4 and TRBJ1-1; TRBD1 is a possible D gene (5 bases). Sequences were obtained from CD4+ T cells sorted from blood. The DNA for the CDR3 is TGTGCCAGCAGTTTTTGGTCCGTTGGGGCAGACACTGAAGCTTTCTTT. Its protein product is CASSFWSVGADTEAFF.